Sequencing of this TCR beta chain was carried out in a study of response to subunit inactivated influenza vaccine. Study-level results: Authors suggested few new T cells are recruited by each seasonal influenza vaccination.

Per the germline V gene, CDR1 is MDHEN and CDR2 is SYDVKM. Trimming cost V 8 bases and J 8 bases; bases outside gene matches: 17. The CDR3 is 15 amino acids. For this clonotype: Its antigen is unidentified.

One entry per CDR3 protein results from TCRdb running MiXCR on the RT-PCR reads. Of 550,000 to 800,000 distinct CDR3 sequences listed, more than 15% are singletons. The sequencing here drew on PBMCs from blood, taken roughly 13 days after vaccination. This clonotype originated in a man aged 45-65 years who received an inactivated influenza vaccine. The rearrangement links TRBV28 to TRBJ1-2, with 7 bases that match TRBD1. This chain's CDR3 is CASLLGQKALGGYTF. The DNA of the CDR3 is TGTGCCAGCCTCTTGGGACAGAAGGCCCTCGGGGGCTACACCTTC.